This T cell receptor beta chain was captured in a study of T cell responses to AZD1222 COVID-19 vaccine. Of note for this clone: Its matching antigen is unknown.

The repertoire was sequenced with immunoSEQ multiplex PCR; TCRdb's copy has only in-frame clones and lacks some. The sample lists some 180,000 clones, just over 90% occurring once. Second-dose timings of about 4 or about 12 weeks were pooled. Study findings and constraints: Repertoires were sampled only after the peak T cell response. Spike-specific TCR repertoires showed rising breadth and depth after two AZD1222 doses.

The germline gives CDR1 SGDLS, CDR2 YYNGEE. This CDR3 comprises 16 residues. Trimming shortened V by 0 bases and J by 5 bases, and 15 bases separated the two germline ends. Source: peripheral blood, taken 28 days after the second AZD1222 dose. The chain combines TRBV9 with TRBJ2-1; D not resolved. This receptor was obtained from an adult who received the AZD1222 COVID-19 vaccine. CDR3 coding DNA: TGTGCCAGCAGCGTAGCACCCAATGGCCTTAACAATGAGCAGTTCTTC. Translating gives CASSVAPNGLNNEQFF.